This TCR beta chain is drawn from a study of shared clonotypes between healthy human individuals. General study results and limits: Some clonotypes were shared by all four sorted-subset donors, while others were not shared. The non-shared ones had lower generation probabilities than the shared ones.

About this clone itself: The target antigen is unknown.

Adult donors, all healthy and HIV-negative, had no recent acute infections or vaccinations. CDR3 length: 16 residues. Germline V gives CDR1 PRHDT, CDR2 FYEKMQ (reference sequence). The V end was cut by 1 base, the J end by 6 bases, with 16 bases between. The repertoire was sequenced with immunoSEQ multiplex PCR; TCRdb's copy has only in-frame clones and lacks some. Of about 610,000 clones listed, around 97% are singletons. Sequenced input: naive CD4+ T cells sorted from blood. Documented subset: CD45RA+ positively selected. The TCR originated in a woman aged 25 to 39 in good health. The chain combines TRBV13 with TRBJ2-1, with D perhaps matching TRBD1 or TRBD2 (5 bases each). The CDR3 nucleotides are TGTGCCAGCAGCTTAGTTGGGACCCCAGTTCTCAATGAGCAGTTCTTC. It yields the protein CASSLVGTPVLNEQFF.